This T cell receptor (beta chain) was observed in a study of response to subunit inactivated influenza vaccine. This clonotype was recorded only once. Its cognate antigen is unknown. The junction departs from germline at one end; a sequencing error may be responsible. TCRdb reprocessed the RT-PCR reads with MiXCR, giving one entry per CDR3 protein. This sample has a few hundred thousand distinct CDR3 sequences, with roughly 15% found just once. The study, taken as a whole, reports: Every seasonal influenza vaccination brings in few new T cells, the authors suggested.

This clonotype was sampled from a man between 50 and 59 years old who received an inactivated influenza vaccine. This sample comprised PBMCs from blood, obtained approximately 13 days after vaccination.

For the CDR3, the DNA is TGCGCCGGCAGCCTAGGAACCCAAGAGACCCAGTACTTC. Its protein product is CAGSLGTQETQYF. The V gene is TRBV4-3, the J gene TRBJ2-5; D remains ambiguous. Germline CDR1 and CDR2: LGHNA and YSLEER. CDR3 length: 13 residues.